This entry lists 18 T cell receptor beta chains sequenced from one sample in a study of monozygotic twins with inflammatory bowel disease. TCRdb processed the 5' RACE reads again and assigns one entry to each CDR3 protein, with no DNA. The repertoire table contains roughly 150,000 distinct CDR3 sequences. The specimen sequenced was blood. Receptors originate from a human donor with ulcerative colitis or Crohn's disease, or a healthy co-twin of an affected twin (not recorded which).

The chain employs TRBV20-1 and TRBJ1-5. CDR3 size: 14 residues. Germline V gene data show CDR1 as DFQATT and CDR2 as SNEGSKA (reference sequence). This chain's CDR3 is CSAREGPRNQPQHF.

The genes are TRBV5-1 and TRBJ2-4; absent DNA, TCRdb's TRBD2 call cannot be checked. This CDR3 has 18 amino acids. Germline CDR1 reads SGHRS; CDR2 reads YFSETQ. The CDR3 sequence: CASSSPSGGSGRGNIQYF.

This chain connects TRBV5-1 to TRBJ1-2; TCRdb's D gene call, TRBD1, goes unchecked for lack of DNA. The germline V gene encodes CDR1 SGHRS and CDR2 YFSETQ. This CDR3 contains 16 residues. This CDR3 reads CASSWGLGAENYGYTF.

The chain carries TRBV6-2 or TRBV6-3 and TRBJ2-1; the D call from TCRdb, TRBD1, cannot be confirmed without DNA. This CDR3 is 16 amino acids long. The V gene's germline CDR1 is MNHEY and CDR2 SVGEGT. This chain's CDR3 is CASSPALEAIGDEQFF.

The chain couples TRBV12-3 or TRBV12-4 to TRBJ1-5. The CDR3 is 15 residues long. CDR3 sequence reads: CASSLVSSSNQPQHF.

V is TRBV27 and J is TRBJ2-2; the TRBD1 assignment by TCRdb is unverifiable without DNA. CDR3 length: 18 amino acids. Germline V CDR1 and CDR2: MNHEY, SMNVEV (reference sequence). This chain's CDR3 is CASSELEWQGIRTGELFF.

CDR3 region: CASRLSGRLNTEAFF. The chain recombines TRBV7-3 with TRBJ1-1; checking the TCRdb D call of TRBD1 is not possible without DNA. Germline values: CDR1 SGHTA, CDR2 FQGTGA. The CDR3 loop spans 15 amino acids.

The chain links TRBV30 to TRBJ1-3; checking the TCRdb D call of TRBD1 is not possible without DNA. Germline V CDR1 and CDR2: GTSNPN, SVGIG (reference sequence). This CDR3 comprises 15 residues. CDR3 amino acids: CAWAPGTNPGNTIYF.

This chain uses TRBV20-1 with TRBJ2-7; lacking DNA, the TRBD2 call made by TCRdb goes unchecked. Germline values: CDR1 DFQATT, CDR2 SNEGSKA (reference sequence). This CDR3 contains 15 residues. CDR3 loop: CSARDVTSGAYEQYF.

The chain uses TRBV27 and TRBJ2-3; TCRdb picks TRBD2, but there is no DNA to check that call. Germline lookup yields CDR1 MNHEY and CDR2 SMNVEV (reference sequence). This CDR3 comprises 17 residues. The CDR3 loop reads CASILRGHRGSTDTQYF.

The V and J genes are TRBV5-1 and TRBJ2-7; TCRdb reports TRBD2, a call that lacks DNA to check it against. This CDR3 comprises 14 residues. Per the germline V gene, CDR1 is SGHRS and CDR2 is YFSETQ. The CDR3: CASRQWTDSYEQYF.

This rearrangement joins TRBV6-5 to TRBJ2-7. Germline V gene sequence: CDR1 MNHEY, CDR2 SVGAGI. This CDR3 region has 15 residues. The CDR3: CASSYARIAAYEQYF.

The chain carries TRBV28 and TRBJ2-4; no DNA is available, so the TRBD2 call from TCRdb remains unchecked. The CDR3 runs 15 residues. Germline CDR1 reads MDHEN; CDR2 reads SYDVKM. The CDR3 here is CASSLPEVAKNIQYF.

V usage is TRBV7-2 and J usage is TRBJ2-1; lacking DNA, the TRBD2 call made by TCRdb goes unchecked. The CDR3 loop spans 16 amino acids. Germline CDR1 and CDR2: SGHTA and FQGNSA. CDR3 in amino acids: CASSLVPSGGQSEQFF.

The chain couples TRBV15 to TRBJ2-7; the TCRdb D gene call, TRBD2, has no DNA to confirm it. This CDR3 is built from 14 residues. Germline V gene data show CDR1 as LNHNV and CDR2 as YYDKDF (reference sequence). Here the CDR3 reads CATSRAGLAYEQYF.

This sequence joins TRBV9 and TRBJ2-5. The CDR3 has 14 residues. The V gene's germline CDR1 is SGDLS and CDR2 YYNGEE. CDR3 loop: CASSPQGSQETQYF.

The gene calls are TRBV11-2 and TRBJ1-5; without DNA, the TCRdb call of TRBD1 cannot be checked. This CDR3 is 15 amino acids long. Germline V CDR1 and CDR2: SGHAT, FQNNGV. CDR3 loop: CASSLGTGSNQPQHF.

The rearrangement links TRBV7-2 to TRBJ1-2; TCRdb proposes TRBD1, but this gene call is untestable without DNA. The germline gives CDR1 SGHTA, CDR2 FQGNSA. This CDR3 is 14 amino acids long. CDR3 region: CASRDGTGADGYTF.